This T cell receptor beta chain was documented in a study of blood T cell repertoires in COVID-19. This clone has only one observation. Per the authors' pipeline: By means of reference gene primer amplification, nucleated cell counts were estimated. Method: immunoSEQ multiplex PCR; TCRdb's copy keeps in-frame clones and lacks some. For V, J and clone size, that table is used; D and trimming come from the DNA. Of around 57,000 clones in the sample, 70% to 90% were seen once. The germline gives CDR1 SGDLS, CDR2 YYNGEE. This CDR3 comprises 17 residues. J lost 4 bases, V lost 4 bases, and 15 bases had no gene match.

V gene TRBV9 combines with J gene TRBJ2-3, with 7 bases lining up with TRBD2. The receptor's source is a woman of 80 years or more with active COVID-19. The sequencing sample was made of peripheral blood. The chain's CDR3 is CASSPSSGSWYPDTQYF. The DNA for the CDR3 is TGTGCCAGCAGCCCCAGTAGCGGGTCCTGGTATCCAGATACGCAGTATTTT.